One sample yielded the 26 T cell receptor beta chains listed below, sequenced in a study of control samples from healthy donors and cancer patients. This table comes from immunoSEQ multiplex PCR, and its TCRdb copy is limited to in-frame clones, with some not included. Of about 120,000 clones in the sample, roughly 91% are singletons; the top ten hold less than 3%. Sequenced sample: blood. These receptor sequences come from a woman between 70 and 85 years old in good health.

The chain has TRBV7-8 and TRBJ1-2, with 11 bases matching TRBD1. V trimming: 6 bases; J trimming: 7 bases; junction bases outside the gene matches: 10. There are 15 residues in the CDR3. CDR1 is SGHVS and CDR2 is FQNEAQ in the germline V gene. The CDR3 is CASSRRGQGALGYTF. CDR3 coding DNA: TGTGCCAGCAGTCGCCGCGGACAGGGGGCGCTTGGCTACACCTTC.

The DNA of the CDR3 is TGTGCCAGCAGTTCTTGGGGACAGGGGAATCAGCCCCAGCATTTT. This codes for CASSSWGQGNQPQHF. This sequence joins TRBV6-2 or TRBV6-3 and TRBJ1-5; TRBD1 aligns across 10 bases. J was trimmed by 4 bases and V by 4 bases; bases with no gene match: 4. This CDR3 has 15 amino acids. Germline lookup yields CDR1 MNHEY and CDR2 SVGEGT.

This sequence joins TRBV7-3 and TRBJ2-5; D might be TRBD1 or TRBD2, each matching 6 bases. Deletions cut 1 base from V and 5 bases from J, with 11 bases between. The CDR3 totals 14 residues. The germline CDR1 and CDR2 sequences are SGHTA and FQGTGA. The CDR3 region is CASSLIGGSETQYF. In nucleotides, the CDR3 is TGTGCCAGCAGCTTAATAGGGGGGTCCGAGACCCAGTACTTC.

The CDR3 sequence: CANRAGGLYEQYF. In DNA form, the CDR3 reads TGTGCCAACAGGGCAGGGGGCCTGTACGAGCAGTACTTC. This rearrangement joins TRBV12-3 or TRBV12-4 to TRBJ2-7; TRBD1 matches at 8 bases. The CDR3 length is 13 residues. V lost 10 bases, J lost 4 bases, and 9 bases stayed unmatched.

The chain couples TRBV3-1 (or the pseudogene TRBV3-2) to TRBJ1-1; D remains unclear. This CDR3 has 12 residues. CDR1 is LGHDT, CDR2 YNNKEL, per germline (reference sequence). V was pared by 1 base and J by 8 bases, with 8 bases between. The CDR3 DNA follows: TGTGCCAGCAGCCAAGTACGGGAGGAAGCTTTCTTT. Its translation is CASSQVREEAFF.

This sequence joins TRBV12-5 and TRBJ2-6, with TRBD2 identical over 8 bases. The germline V gene has CDR1 LGHNT and CDR2 FRNRAP. The CDR3 loop spans 19 amino acids. J lost 2 bases, V lost 6 bases, and 15 bases had no gene match. This CDR3 reads CASGQTLRGGLPGANVLTF. The CDR3 coding sequence is TGTGCTAGTGGGCAGACCTTACGGGGGGGCCTGCCTGGGGCCAACGTCCTGACTTTC.

V usage is TRBV6-1 and J usage is TRBJ1-4; tentatively, D is TRBD1 (5 bases). V lost 4 bases and J 4 bases, leaving 16 bases between the germline ends. This CDR3 is 16 amino acids long. Germline lookup yields CDR1 MNHNS and CDR2 SASEGT. The CDR3 region is CASSAPSRDDNEKLFF. CDR3 nucleotide sequence: TGTGCCAGCAGTGCCCCATCCCGGGACGATAATGAAAAACTGTTTTTT.

The chain carries TRBV7-2 and TRBJ1-4; D is ambiguous. The CDR3 is made up of 19 amino acids. Germline assignment: CDR1 SGHTA and CDR2 FQGNSA. The germline V and J ends were trimmed by 1 base and 8 bases, with 26 bases remaining between them. The DNA of the CDR3 is TGTGCCAGCAGCTTAGATCGGGATCCGGTACTCATATACGACGAAAAACTGTTTTTT. Encoded protein: CASSLDRDPVLIYDEKLFF.

The rearrangement joins TRBV2 to TRBJ1-2, with TRBD1 identical over 7 bases. The CDR3 spans 13 residues. The ends lost 8 bases at V and 6 bases at J; junction bases unmatched: 9. The germline V gene has CDR1 SNHLY and CDR2 FYNNEI. CDR3 DNA sequence: TGTGCCAGCCAAAAGACAGGGTTGGATGGCTACACCTTC. This sequence encodes CASQKTGLDGYTF.

The CDR3 DNA reads as TGTGCCAGCAGTAGACAGGGGACAGGACTAAACTATGGCTACACCTTC. It translates to CASSRQGTGLNYGYTF. The V gene is TRBV2, the J gene TRBJ1-2, with TRBD1 identical over 8 bases. Germline CDR1 is SNHLY and CDR2 is FYNNEI. Trimming at V came to 5 bases and at J to 2 bases, leaving 10 bases not matched to a gene. This CDR3 spans 16 amino acids.

J is TRBJ2-3 and V is TRBV10-3, with 9 bases aligning to TRBD2. CDR1 ENHRY and CDR2 SYGVKD come from the germline V gene. With 0 bases clipped from V and 3 bases from J, the junction kept 4 bases outside the gene matches. This CDR3 region has 16 residues. Here the CDR3 DNA reads TGTGCCATCAGTGAGTCGAAGCGGGGGGTGACAGATACGCAGTATTTT. Encoded protein: CAISESKRGVTDTQYF.

This chain connects TRBV6-5 to TRBJ1-6; D may be TRBD1 (6 bases). CDR1 and CDR2 (germline): MNHEY, SVGAGI. The CDR3 loop spans 14 amino acids. V gave up 7 bases and J gave up 6 bases, with 13 bases separating them. The CDR3 region is CASNRNRANSPLHF. In DNA form, the CDR3 reads TGTGCCAGCAACAGAAACAGGGCTAATTCACCCCTCCACTTT.

This chain uses TRBV5-1 with TRBJ2-6; 7 bases match TRBD2. The J segment lost 4 bases and the V segment lost 5 bases, leaving 6 bases of the junction unmatched. Germline lookup yields CDR1 SGHRS and CDR2 YFSETQ. The CDR3 covers 15 residues. The CDR3 sequence is CASRQRGSGANVLTF. CDR3 coding DNA: TGCGCCAGCAGACAGCGGGGCTCCGGGGCCAACGTCCTGACTTTC.

J is TRBJ2-3 and V is TRBV10-2; D is tentatively TRBD1 or TRBD2 (5 bases each). There are 15 residues in the CDR3. V dropped 7 bases and J dropped 1 base, with 15 bases sitting between them. CDR1 WSHSY and CDR2 SAAADI come from the germline V gene. The CDR3 DNA is TGCGCCAGCATGAGGGGCCTGGGAGGCACAGATACGCAGTATTTT. Translated: CASMRGLGGTDTQYF.

The chain has TRBV9 and TRBJ2-5; 10 nucleotides align to TRBD2. Per the germline V gene, CDR1 is SGDLS and CDR2 is YYNGEE. The ends lost 4 bases at V and 0 bases at J; junction bases unmatched: 6. This CDR3 region has 16 residues. The CDR3 DNA reads TGTGCCAGCAGCACCCGAGCGGGGGGGTACCAAGAGACCCAGTACTTC. It codes for CASSTRAGGYQETQYF.

CDR3 loop: CASRQRETQYF. CDR3 sequence (DNA): TGCGCCAGCCGACAAAGAGAGACCCAGTACTTC. The J gene is TRBJ2-5, the V gene TRBV5-1; D gene ambiguous. CDR3 size: 11 residues. Trimming shortened V by 7 bases and J by 4 bases, and 8 bases separated the two germline ends. The germline CDR1 and CDR2 sequences are SGHRS and YFSETQ.

The chain is built from TRBV6-6 and TRBJ1-2, with a possible D match to TRBD1 (6 bases). The CDR3 totals 15 residues. Trimming removed 0 bases from V and 0 bases from J, with 8 bases in between. Germline CDR1 and CDR2: MNHNY and SVGAGI (reference sequence). CDR3 sequence reads: CASSYSRDTNYGYTF. In DNA form, the CDR3 reads TGTGCCAGCAGTTACTCAAGGGACACTAACTATGGCTACACCTTC.

The rearrangement joins TRBV12-5 to TRBJ1-5; no firm D call. CDR1 is LGHNT, CDR2 FRNRAP, per germline. V was shortened by 5 bases and J by 3 bases, with 11 bases between the two germline ends. CDR3 length equals 14 residues. Here the CDR3 DNA reads TGTGCTAGTGGTCGCAGGAGTACCAATCAGCCCCAGCATTTT. Translation gives CASGRRSTNQPQHF.

The chain employs TRBV7-9 and TRBJ2-5; D may be TRBD1 (6 bases). Deletions cut 3 bases from V and 5 bases from J, with 13 bases between. This CDR3 is 14 amino acids long. Germline V gene lookup returns CDR1 SEHNR and CDR2 FQNEAQ (reference sequence). CDR3 nucleotide sequence: TGTGCCAGCAGCTTTAGGACAGAACCGGAGACCCAGTACTTC. The encoded protein is CASSFRTEPETQYF.

J is TRBJ2-3 and V is TRBV7-3; D is possibly TRBD1 or TRBD2 (5 bases each). From germline, CDR1 is SGHTA and CDR2 FQGTGA. The CDR3 totals 16 residues. V shed 4 bases and J shed 2 bases, with 16 bases lying between them. The DNA for the CDR3 is TGTGCCAGCAGCTACCAAGGGACCAACCCCACAGATACGCAGTATTTT. It yields the protein CASSYQGTNPTDTQYF.

The chain couples TRBV21-1 to TRBJ2-3; the D segment call TRBD2 is taken from the table without a DNA check. TRBV21-1 represents a pseudogene. The CDR3 is made up of 17 amino acids. CDR3 in DNA: TGTGCCAGCAACTCATGGGGACTAGCGGGCCAAATAAATACGCAGTATTTT. Amino acid sequence: CASNSWGLAGQINTQYF.

The V and J genes are TRBV24-1 and TRBJ1-6, with TRBD1 as a possible D gene (5 bases). Looked up from germline, CDR1 is KGHDR and CDR2 is SFDVKD. The CDR3 has 12 amino acids. Trimming removed 3 bases at V and 13 bases at J, with 9 bases between. This CDR3 is CATSDPRGPLHF. CDR3 in DNA: TGTGCCACCAGTGATCCGCGGGGCCCCCTCCACTTT.

The chain has TRBV9 and TRBJ2-1; D might be TRBD2 (7 bases). Germline V gene sequence: CDR1 SGDLS, CDR2 YYNGEE. The germline V and J ends were trimmed by 3 bases and 8 bases, with 18 bases remaining between them. The CDR3 totals 15 residues. CDR3 DNA: TGTGCCAGCAGCGCTGGGGGGGGCAGGGTTTATGAGCAGTTCTTC. This gives the protein CASSAGGGRVYEQFF.

The genes are TRBV7-2 and TRBJ1-5, with D maybe TRBD1 (5 bases). The germline V gene encodes CDR1 SGHTA and CDR2 FQGNSA. The ends were cut back, 1 base at V and 7 bases at J, with 11 bases in the middle. The CDR3 sequence is 14 residues long. In DNA form, the CDR3 reads TGTGCCAGCAGCTTAGGTGGTACAGGACAGCCCCAGCATTTT. This sequence encodes CASSLGGTGQPQHF.

The chain combines TRBV5-4 with TRBJ2-3, with 9 bases identical to TRBD2. This CDR3 is 15 amino acids long. CDR1 and CDR2 from the germline V gene are SGHNT and YYREEE (reference sequence). With V trimmed by 10 bases and J by 4 bases, 13 bases remained unmatched. The CDR3 coding sequence is TGTGCCTACACAGGCGGGGGGGCGAACTCAGATACGCAGTATTTT. It yields the protein CAYTGGGANSDTQYF.

This sequence joins TRBV7-2 and TRBJ2-7, with 13 nucleotides matching TRBD2. The junction had 12 bases not matched to a gene; V was cut back by 6 bases and J by 7 bases. Germline assignment: CDR1 SGHTA and CDR2 FQGNSA. The CDR3 sequence is 16 residues long. The CDR3 sequence is CASRDTSGGELREQYF. Here the CDR3 DNA reads TGTGCCAGCAGGGATACTAGCGGGGGGGAGCTTAGGGAGCAGTACTTC.